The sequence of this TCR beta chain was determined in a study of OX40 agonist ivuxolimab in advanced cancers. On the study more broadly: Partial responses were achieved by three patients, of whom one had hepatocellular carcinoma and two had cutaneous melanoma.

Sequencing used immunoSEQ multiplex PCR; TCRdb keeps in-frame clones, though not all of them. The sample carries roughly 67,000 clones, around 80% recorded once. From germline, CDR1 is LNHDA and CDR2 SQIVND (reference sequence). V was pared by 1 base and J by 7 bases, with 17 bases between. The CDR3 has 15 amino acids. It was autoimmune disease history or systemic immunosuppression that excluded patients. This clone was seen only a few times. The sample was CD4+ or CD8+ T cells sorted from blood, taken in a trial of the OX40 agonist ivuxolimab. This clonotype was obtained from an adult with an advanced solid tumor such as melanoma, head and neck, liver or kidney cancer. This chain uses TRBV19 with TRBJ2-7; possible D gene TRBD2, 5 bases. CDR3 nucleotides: TGTGCCAGTAGTATAGCCCAGAGGGCCTCGGGTGAGCAGTACTTC. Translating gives CASSIAQRASGEQYF.